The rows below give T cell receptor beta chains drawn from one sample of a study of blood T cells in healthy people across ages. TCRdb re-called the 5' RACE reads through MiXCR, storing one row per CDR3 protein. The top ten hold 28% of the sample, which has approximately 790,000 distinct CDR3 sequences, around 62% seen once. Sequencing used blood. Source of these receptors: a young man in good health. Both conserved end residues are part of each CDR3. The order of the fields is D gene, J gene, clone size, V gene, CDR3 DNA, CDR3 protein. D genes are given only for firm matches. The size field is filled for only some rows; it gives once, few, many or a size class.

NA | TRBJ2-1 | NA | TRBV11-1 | TGTGCCAACAGCTTGCCCCGGCAGTACAATGAGCAGTTCTTC | CANSLPRQYNEQFF
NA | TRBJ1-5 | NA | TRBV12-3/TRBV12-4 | TGTGCCAGCAGTACCAATAGCAATCAGCCCCAGCATTTT | CASSTNSNQPQHF
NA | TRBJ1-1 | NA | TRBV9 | TGTGCCAGCAGCATACAGGGTTCCACTGAAGCTTTCTTT | CASSIQGSTEAFF
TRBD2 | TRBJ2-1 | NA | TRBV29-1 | TGCAGCGTGCCAGGAGCGGGAGGAACAAATGAGCAGTTCTTC | CSVPGAGGTNEQFF
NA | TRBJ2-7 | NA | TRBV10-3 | TGTGCCATCAGTGAGTCGAACCGGGGCGACGAGCGGTACTTC | CAISESNRGDERYF
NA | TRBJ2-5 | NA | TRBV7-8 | TGTGCCCCCCCGGTCCAGGGTGATCAAGAGACCCAGTACTTC | CAPPVQGDQETQYF
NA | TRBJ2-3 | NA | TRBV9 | TGTGCCAGCAGCGTATTGAACGTCCCTTCCGATACGCAGTATTTT | CASSVLNVPSDTQYF
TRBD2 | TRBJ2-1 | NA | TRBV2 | TGTGCCGACCGCGGGGGGCTCGTTGAGCAGTTCTTC | CADRGGLVEQFF
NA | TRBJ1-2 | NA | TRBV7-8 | TGTGCCAGCAGCTTAGGGCCTAGAGGCGGCTACACCTTC | CASSLGPRGGYTF
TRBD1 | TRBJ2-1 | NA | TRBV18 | TGTGCCAGCTCATGGGGACAGGGGGCTTACAATGAGCAGTTCTTC | CASSWGQGAYNEQFF
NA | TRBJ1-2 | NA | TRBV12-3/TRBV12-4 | TGTGCCAGCAGTTTAGTAATCGGCGGCTACACCTTC | CASSLVIGGYTF
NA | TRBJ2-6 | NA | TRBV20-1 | TGCAGTGCTATTCGGACATCCGTCCACGGGGCTGGGGCCAACGTCCTGACTTTC | CSAIRTSVHGAGANVLTF
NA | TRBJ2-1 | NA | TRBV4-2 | TGTGCCAGCAGCCAAGATTCTACCCAGTACAAACGAAATGAGCAGTTCTTC | CASSQDSTQYKRNEQFF
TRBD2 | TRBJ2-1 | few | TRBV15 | TGTGCCACCAGCGTAGCGGGGGGATATGAGCAGTTCTTC | CATSVAGGYEQFF
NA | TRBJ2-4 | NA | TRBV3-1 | TGTGCCAGCAGCCTCAGGGGGGGCAAAAACATTCAGTGCTTC | CASSLRGGKNIQCF
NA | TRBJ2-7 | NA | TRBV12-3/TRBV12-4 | TGTGCCAGCAGTGCTGCGGGGCGCGGTTACGAGCAGTACTTC | CASSAAGRGYEQYF